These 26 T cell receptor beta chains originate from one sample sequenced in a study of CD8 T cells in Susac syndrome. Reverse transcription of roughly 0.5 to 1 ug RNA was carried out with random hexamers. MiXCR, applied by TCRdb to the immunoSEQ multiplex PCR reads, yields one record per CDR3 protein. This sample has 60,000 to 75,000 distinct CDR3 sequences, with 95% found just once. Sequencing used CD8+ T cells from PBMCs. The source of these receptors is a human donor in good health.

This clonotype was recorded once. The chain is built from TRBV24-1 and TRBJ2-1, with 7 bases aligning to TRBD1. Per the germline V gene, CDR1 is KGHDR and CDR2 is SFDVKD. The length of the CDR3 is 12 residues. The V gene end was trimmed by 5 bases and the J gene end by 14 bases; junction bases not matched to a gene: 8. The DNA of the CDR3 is TGTGCCACCAGTGTCCTGGGGGACAGAAAGTTCTTC. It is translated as CATSVLGDRKFF.

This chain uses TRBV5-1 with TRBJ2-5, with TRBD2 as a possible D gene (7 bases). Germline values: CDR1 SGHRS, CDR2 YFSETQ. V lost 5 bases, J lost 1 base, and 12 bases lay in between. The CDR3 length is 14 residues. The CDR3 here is CASSFRGAQETQYF. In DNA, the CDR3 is TGCGCCAGCAGTTTTCGGGGGGCCCAAGAGACCCAGTACTTC.

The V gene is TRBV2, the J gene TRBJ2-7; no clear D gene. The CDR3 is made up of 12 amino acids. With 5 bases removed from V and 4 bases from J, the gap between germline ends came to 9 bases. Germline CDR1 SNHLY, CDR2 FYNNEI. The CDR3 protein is CASSFPRYEQYF. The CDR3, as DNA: TGTGCCAGCAGTTTTCCCCGTTACGAGCAGTACTTC.

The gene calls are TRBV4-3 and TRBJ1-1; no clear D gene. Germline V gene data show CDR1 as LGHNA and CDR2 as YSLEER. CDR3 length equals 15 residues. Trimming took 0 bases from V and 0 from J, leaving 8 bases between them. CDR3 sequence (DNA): TGCGCCAGCAGCCAAGATAGACGCTTGAACACTGAAGCTTTCTTT. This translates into CASSQDRRLNTEAFF.

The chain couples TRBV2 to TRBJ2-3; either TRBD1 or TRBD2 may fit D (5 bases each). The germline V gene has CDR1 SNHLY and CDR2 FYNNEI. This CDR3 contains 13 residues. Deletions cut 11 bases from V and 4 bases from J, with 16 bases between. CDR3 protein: CAHRRGLADTQYF. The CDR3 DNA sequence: TGTGCCCACCGACGGGGCCTCGCAGATACGCAGTATTTT.

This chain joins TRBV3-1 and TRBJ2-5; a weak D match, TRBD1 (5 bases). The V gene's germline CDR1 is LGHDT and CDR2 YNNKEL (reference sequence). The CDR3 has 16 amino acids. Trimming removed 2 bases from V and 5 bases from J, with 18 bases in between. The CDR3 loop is CASSQPRQTLGETQYF. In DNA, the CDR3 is TGTGCCAGCAGCCAACCCCGACAGACCCTAGGGGAGACCCAGTACTTC.

The CDR3 DNA reads TGTGCCAGCAGCCAAGAGGTGTGGACAGGGATGAATGAGCAGTTCTTC. Its translation is CASSQEVWTGMNEQFF. The J gene is TRBJ2-1, the V gene TRBV14, with 8 bases lining up with TRBD1. With V trimmed by 0 bases and J by 7 bases, 8 bases remained unmatched. Germline CDR1 is SGHDN and CDR2 is FVKESK. The CDR3 has 16 residues.

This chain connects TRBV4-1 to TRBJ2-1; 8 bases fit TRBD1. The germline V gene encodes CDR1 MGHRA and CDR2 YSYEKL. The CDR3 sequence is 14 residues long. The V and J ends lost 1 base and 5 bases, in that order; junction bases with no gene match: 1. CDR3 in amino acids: CASSQVDRDNEQFF. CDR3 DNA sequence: TGCGCCAGCAGCCAAGTGGACAGGGACAATGAGCAGTTCTTC.

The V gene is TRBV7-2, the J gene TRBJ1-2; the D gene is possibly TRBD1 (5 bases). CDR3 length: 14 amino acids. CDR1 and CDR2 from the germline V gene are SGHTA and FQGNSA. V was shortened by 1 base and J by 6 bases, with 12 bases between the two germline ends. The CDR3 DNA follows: TGTGCCAGCAGCTTAGATCGCAGGGCCCATGGCTACACCTTC. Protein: CASSLDRRAHGYTF. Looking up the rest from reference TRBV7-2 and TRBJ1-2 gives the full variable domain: GAGVSQSPSNKVTEKGKDVELRCDPISGHTALYWYRQSLGQGLEFLIYFQGNSAPDKSGLPSDRFSAERTGGSVSTLTIQRTQQEDSAVYLCASSLDRRAHGYTFGSGTRLTVV.

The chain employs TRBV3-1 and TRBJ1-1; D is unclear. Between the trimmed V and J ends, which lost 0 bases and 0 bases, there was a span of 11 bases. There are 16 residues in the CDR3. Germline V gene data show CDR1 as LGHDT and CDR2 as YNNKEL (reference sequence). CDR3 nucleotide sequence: TGTGCCAGCAGCCAAGATCATCGGGCTATGAACACTGAAGCTTTCTTT. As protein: CASSQDHRAMNTEAFF.

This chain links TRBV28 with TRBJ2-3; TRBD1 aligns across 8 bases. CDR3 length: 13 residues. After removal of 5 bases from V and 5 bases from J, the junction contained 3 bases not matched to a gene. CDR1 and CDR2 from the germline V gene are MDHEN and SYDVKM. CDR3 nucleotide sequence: TGTGCCAGCAGTCCGACAGGGGTAGATACGCAGTATTTT. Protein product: CASSPTGVDTQYF.

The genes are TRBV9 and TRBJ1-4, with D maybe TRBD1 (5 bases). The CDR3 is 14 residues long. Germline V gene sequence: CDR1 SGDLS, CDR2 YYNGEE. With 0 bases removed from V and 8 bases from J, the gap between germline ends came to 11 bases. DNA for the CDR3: TGTGCCAGCAGCGTAGGGTCAGGGAGAGAAAAACTGTTTTTT. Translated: CASSVGSGREKLFF.

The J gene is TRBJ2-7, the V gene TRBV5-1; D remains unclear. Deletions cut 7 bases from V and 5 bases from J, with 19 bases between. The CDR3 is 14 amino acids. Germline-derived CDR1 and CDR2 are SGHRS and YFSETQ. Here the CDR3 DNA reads TGCGCCAGCGGCTCAGGTGGAGCGTTCGACGAGCAGTACGTC. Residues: CASGSGGAFDEQYV.

The CDR3 protein is CASSFRRNGELFF. DNA for the CDR3: TGTGCCAGCAGCTTCCGTAGGAACGGGGAGCTGTTTTTT. This chain uses TRBV5-6 with TRBJ2-2; D gene uncertain. The germline V gene encodes CDR1 SGHDT and CDR2 YYEEEE. The CDR3 is 13 amino acids. Trimming took 2 bases from V and 7 from J, leaving 9 bases between them.

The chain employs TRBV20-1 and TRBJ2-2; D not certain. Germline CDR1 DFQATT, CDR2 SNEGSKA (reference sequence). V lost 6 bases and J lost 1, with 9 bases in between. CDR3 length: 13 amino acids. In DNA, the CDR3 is TGCAGTGCCACCACTTTGAACACCGGGGAGCTGTTTTTT. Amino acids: CSATTLNTGELFF.

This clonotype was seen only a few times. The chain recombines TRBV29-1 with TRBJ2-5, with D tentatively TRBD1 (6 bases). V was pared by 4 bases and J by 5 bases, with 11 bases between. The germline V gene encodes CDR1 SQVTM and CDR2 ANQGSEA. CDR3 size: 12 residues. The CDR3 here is CSVVGRGETQYF. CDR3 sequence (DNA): TGCAGCGTTGTCGGAAGGGGGGAGACCCAGTACTTC.

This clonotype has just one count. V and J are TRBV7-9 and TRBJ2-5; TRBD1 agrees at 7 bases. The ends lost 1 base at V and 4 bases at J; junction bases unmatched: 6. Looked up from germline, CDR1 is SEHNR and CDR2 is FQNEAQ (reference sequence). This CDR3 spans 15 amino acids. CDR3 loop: CASSLGEGASETQYF. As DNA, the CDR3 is TGTGCCAGCAGCTTAGGCGAGGGGGCCTCAGAGACCCAGTACTTC.

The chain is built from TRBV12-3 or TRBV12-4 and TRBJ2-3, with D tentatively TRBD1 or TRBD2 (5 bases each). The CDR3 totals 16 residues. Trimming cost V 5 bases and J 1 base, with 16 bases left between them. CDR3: CASSPGTSLGTDTQYF. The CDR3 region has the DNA TGTGCCAGCAGTCCAGGGACGTCCCTGGGCACAGATACGCAGTATTTT.

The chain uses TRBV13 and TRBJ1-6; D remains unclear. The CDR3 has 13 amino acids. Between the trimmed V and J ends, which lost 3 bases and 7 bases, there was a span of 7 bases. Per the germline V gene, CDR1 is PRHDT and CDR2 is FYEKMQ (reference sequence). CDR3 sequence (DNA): TGTGCCAGCAGCTTCAAGGGCAATTCACCCCTCCACTTT. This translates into CASSFKGNSPLHF.

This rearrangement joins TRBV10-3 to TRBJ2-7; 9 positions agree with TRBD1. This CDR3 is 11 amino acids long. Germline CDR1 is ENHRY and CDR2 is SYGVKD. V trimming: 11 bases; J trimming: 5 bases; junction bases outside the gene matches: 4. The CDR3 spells CASGQGDEQYV. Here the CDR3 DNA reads TGTGCCTCGGGACAGGGAGACGAGCAGTACGTC.

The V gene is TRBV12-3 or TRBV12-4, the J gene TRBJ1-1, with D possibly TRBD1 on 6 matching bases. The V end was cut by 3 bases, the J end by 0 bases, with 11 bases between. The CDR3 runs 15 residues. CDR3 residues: CASSFQTGLNTEAFF. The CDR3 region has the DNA TGTGCCAGCAGTTTCCAGACAGGCTTGAACACTGAAGCTTTCTTT.

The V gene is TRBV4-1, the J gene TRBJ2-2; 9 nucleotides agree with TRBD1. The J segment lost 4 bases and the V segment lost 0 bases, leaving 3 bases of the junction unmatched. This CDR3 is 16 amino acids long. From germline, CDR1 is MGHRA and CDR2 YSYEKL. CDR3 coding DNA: TGCGCCAGCAGCCAAGAAGGGACAGGGTCCACCGGGGAGCTGTTTTTT. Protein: CASSQEGTGSTGELFF.

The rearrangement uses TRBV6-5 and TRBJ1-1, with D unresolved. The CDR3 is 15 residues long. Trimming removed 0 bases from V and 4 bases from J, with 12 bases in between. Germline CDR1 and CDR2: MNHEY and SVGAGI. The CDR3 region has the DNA TGTGCCAGCAGTTACTCGATTGCAGGTGTCACTGAAGCTTTCTTT. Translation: CASSYSIAGVTEAFF.

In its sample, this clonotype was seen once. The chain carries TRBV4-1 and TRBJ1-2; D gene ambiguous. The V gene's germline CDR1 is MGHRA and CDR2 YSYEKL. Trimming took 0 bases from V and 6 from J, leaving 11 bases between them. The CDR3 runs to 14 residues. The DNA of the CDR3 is TGCGCCAGCAGCCAAGAACGACGCGGGCATGGCTACACCTTC. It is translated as CASSQERRGHGYTF.

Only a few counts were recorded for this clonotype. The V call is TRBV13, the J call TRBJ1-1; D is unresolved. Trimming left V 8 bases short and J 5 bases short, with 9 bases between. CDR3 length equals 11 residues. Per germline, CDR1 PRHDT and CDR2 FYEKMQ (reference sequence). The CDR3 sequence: CASGWRTEAFF. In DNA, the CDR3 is TGTGCCAGCGGGTGGAGGACTGAAGCTTTCTTT.

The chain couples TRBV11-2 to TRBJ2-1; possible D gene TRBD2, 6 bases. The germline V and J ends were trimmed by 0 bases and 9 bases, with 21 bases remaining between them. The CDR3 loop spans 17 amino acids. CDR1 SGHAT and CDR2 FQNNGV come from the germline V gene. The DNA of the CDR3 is TGTGCCAGCAGCTTAGATTTGGTAACAGAGACTAGAGTTGAGCAGTTCTTC. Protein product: CASSLDLVTETRVEQFF.